In this sample, the clone carrying this T cell receptor (beta chain) turned up a few times. Its antigen remains unidentified. Every sample had a minimum of 6.5 million PBMCs isolated. This sample is part of a study of blood T cells in healthy people across ages. Study-wide results and caveats: Researchers said unsorted PBMCs prevented a conclusive naive versus antigen-experienced comparison. Not knowing donor CMV status may have confounded expanded clonotype changes. When one million T cells were used, diversity estimates were thought to be underestimates.

A second about 7 to 11 cycle PCR used barcoded and J-beta primers. TCRdb recomputed calls from the 5' RACE reads with MiXCR, one row per CDR3 protein. The sample lists about 640,000 distinct CDR3 sequences; 35% to 50% were seen once. Germline loops: CDR1 SGHTA, CDR2 FQGNSA. This CDR3 has 16 amino acids. The V end was cut by 2 bases, the J end by 1 base, with 12 bases between. The V and J genes are TRBV7-2 and TRBJ1-5; the D is unclear. Sequenced sample: blood. The source of this sequence is a man older than 75 in good health. The CDR3 region is CASSLRTDVSNQPQHF. CDR3 DNA sequence: TGTGCCAGCAGCTTAAGGACGGACGTCAGCAATCAGCCCCAGCATTTT.